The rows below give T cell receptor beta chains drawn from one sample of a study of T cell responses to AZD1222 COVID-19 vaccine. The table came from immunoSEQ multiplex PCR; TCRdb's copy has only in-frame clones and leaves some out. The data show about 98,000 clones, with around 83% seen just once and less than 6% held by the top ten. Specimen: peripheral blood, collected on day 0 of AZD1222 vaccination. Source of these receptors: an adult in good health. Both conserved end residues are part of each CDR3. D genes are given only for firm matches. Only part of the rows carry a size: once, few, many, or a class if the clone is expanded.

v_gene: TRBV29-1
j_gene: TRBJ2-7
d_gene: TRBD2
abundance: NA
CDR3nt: TGCAGCGTTGCTGGCAGCGGGAGTTCCTACGAGCAGTACTTC
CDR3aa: CSVAGSGSSYEQYF

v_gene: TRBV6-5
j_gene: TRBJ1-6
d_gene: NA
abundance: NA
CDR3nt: TGTGCCAGCAGGTTACAGGCGAAGGGGCCCCTCCACTTT
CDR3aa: CASRLQAKGPLHF

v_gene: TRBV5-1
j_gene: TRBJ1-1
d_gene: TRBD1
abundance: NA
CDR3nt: TGCGCCAGCAGCGCCGGACAGGGCAACATGAACACTGAAGCTTTCTTT
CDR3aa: CASSAGQGNMNTEAFF

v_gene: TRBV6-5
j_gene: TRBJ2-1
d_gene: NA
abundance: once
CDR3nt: TGTGCCAGCAGTTACTCAGGAGGTTACAATGAGCAGTTCTTC
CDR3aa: CASSYSGGYNEQFF

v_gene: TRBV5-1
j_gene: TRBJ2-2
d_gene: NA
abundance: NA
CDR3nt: TGCGCCAGCAGCTACTATCCAGGCAGCACCGGGGAGCTGTTTTTT
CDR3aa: CASSYYPGSTGELFF

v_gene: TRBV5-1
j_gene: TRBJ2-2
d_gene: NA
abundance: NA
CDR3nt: TGCGCCAGCAGCTTGGTACCCAGTAGCGGGGAGCTGTTTTTT
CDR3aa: CASSLVPSSGELFF

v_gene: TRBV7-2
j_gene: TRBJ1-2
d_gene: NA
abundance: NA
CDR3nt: TGTGCCAGCAGCTCCGAGGCCTTCTATGGCTACACCTTC
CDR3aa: CASSSEAFYGYTF

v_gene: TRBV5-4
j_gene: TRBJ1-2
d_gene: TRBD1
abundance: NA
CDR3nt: TGTGCCAGCAGCCCGGGACAGACAAACTATGGCTACACCTTC
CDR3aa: CASSPGQTNYGYTF

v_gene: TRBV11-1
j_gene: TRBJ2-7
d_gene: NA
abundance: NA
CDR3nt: TGTGCCAGCAGCAGATCGGTCAACTCCTACGAGCAGTACTTC
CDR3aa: CASSRSVNSYEQYF

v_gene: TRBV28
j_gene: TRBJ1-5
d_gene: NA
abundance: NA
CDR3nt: TGTGCCAGCAGTTTTTTGGGGAGAAGTAGCAATCAGCCCCAGCATTTT
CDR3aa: CASSFLGRSSNQPQHF

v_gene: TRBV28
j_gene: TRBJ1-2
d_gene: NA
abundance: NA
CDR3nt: TGTGCCAGCATGCGATTAGGGGCGCGAAATAACTATGGCTACACCTTC
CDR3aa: CASMRLGARNNYGYTF

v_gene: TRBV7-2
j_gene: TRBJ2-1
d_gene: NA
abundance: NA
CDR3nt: TGTGCCAGCAGCTCCACTAGCTACAATGAGCAGTTCTTC
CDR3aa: CASSSTSYNEQFF

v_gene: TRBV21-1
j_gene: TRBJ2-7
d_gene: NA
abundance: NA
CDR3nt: TGTGCCAGCCCTCTTACGGGGCCTCGGCAGGGCGAGCAGTACTTC
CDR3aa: CASPLTGPRQGEQYF

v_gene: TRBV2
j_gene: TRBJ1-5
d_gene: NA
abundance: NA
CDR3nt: TGTGCCAGCAGACCGGGACCCCGGGACCATCAGCCCCAGCATTTT
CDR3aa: CASRPGPRDHQPQHF

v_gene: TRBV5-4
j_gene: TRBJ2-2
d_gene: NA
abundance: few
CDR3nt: TGTGCCAGCAGCTCCCACGACAAGAACACCGGGGAGCTGTTTTTT
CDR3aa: CASSSHDKNTGELFF

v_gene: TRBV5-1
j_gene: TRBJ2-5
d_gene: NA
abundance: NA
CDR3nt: TGCGCCAGCAGCCCGACCGGAGGAACATTACAAGAGACCCAGTACTTC
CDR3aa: CASSPTGGTLQETQYF

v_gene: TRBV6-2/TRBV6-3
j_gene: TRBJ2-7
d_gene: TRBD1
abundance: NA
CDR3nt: TGTGCCAGCAGTACGACGAGACAGGGGGCTTACGAGCAGTACTTC
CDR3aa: CASSTTRQGAYEQYF

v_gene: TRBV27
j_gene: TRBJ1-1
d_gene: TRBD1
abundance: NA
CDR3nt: TGTGCCAGCAGCGTTACCCTACTGGACAGGGCCAACACTGAAGCTTTCTTT
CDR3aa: CASSVTLLDRANTEAFF

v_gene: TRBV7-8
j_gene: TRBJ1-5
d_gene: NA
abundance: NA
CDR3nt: TGTGCCAGCAGCCGGGACTTCAATCAGCCCCAGCATTTT
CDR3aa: CASSRDFNQPQHF

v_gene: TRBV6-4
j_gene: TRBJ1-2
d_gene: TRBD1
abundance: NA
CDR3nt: TGTGCCAGCAGTTTGACAGGGGGCCATGGCTACACCTTC
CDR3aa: CASSLTGGHGYTF

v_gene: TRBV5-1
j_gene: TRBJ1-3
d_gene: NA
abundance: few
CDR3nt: TGCGCCAGCAGCGCTACATCGACAGGCTCTGGAAACACCATATATTTT
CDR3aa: CASSATSTGSGNTIYF

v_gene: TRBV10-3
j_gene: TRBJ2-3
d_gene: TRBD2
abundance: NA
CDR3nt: TGTGCCATCAGCAGCGGGACTAGCGGGACGACAGATACGCAGTATTTT
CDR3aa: CAISSGTSGTTDTQYF

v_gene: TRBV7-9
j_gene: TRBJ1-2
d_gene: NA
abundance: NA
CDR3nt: TGTGCCAGCAGCTTGGCAGGGGCCTATGGCTACACCTTC
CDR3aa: CASSLAGAYGYTF

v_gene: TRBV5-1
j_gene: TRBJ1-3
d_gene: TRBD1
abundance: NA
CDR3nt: TGCGCCAGCAGCCCCGAAGGGGGCGCGGGAAACACCATATATTTT
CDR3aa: CASSPEGGAGNTIYF

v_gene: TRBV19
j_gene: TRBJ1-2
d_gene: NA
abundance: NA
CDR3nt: TGTGCCAGTAGGCCGGAGGGATCTAACTATGGCTACACCTTC
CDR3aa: CASRPEGSNYGYTF

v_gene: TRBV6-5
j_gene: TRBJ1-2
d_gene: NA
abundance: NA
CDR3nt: TGTGCCAGCAGCGCCGGCTATGGCTACACCTTC
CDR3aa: CASSAGYGYTF

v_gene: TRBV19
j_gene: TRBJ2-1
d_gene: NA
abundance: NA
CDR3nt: TGTGCCAGTGCGGGGGCGCTTTACAATGAGCAGTTCTTC
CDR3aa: CASAGALYNEQFF

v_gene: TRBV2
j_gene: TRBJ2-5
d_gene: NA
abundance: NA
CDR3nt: TGTGCCAGCAGTGATGGAGGGGGAGGCGAGACCCAGTACTTC
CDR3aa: CASSDGGGGETQYF

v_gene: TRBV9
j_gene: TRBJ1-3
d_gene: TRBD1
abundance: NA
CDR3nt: TGTGCCAGCAGCCCCGACAGGGATTTCTCTGGAAACACCATATATTTT
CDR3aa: CASSPDRDFSGNTIYF

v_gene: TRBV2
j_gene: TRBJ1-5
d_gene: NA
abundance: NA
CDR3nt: TGTGCCAGCGGGGGGGAGATTAATCAGCCCCAGCATTTT
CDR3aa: CASGGEINQPQHF

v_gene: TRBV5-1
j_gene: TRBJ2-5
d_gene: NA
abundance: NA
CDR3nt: TGCGCCAGCAGCTTGGACGCCCGGCCGGAGACCCAGTACTTC
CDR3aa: CASSLDARPETQYF

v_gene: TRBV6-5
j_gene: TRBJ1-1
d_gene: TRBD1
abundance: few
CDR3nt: TGTGCCAGCAGAAGGACAGGGGATGAAGCTTTCTTT
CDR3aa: CASRRTGDEAFF

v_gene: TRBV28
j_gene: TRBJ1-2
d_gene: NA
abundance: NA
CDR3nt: TGTGCCAGCAGTTTCCAGTCGACCTATGGCTACACCTTC
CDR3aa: CASSFQSTYGYTF

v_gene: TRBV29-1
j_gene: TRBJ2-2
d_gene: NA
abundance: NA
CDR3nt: TGCATCATCACGGGAAACACCGGGGAGCTGTTTTTT
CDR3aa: CIITGNTGELFF

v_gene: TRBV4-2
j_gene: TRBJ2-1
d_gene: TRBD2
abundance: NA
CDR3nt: TGTGCCAGCAGCCAAGATCCCACTAGCGGTTACAATGAGCAGTTCTTC
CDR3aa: CASSQDPTSGYNEQFF

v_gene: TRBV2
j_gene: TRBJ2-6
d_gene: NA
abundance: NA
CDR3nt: TGTGCCAGCAGACAAGGGTTTGAATCTGGGGCCAACGTCCTGACTTTC
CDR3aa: CASRQGFESGANVLTF

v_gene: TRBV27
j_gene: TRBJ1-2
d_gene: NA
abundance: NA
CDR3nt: TGTGCCAGCAGTTCCCTGGGCAGACCTAACTATGGCTACACCTTC
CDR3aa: CASSSLGRPNYGYTF

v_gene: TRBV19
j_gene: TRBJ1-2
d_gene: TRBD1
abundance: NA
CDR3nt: TGTGCCAGCCGGGGACAGCCTCTCAACTATGGCTACACCTTC
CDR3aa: CASRGQPLNYGYTF

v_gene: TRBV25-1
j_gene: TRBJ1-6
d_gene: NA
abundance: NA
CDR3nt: TGTGCCAGCAGTCCCCTTGAGGGCAGCAGTTCACCCCTCCACTTT
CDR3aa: CASSPLEGSSSPLHF

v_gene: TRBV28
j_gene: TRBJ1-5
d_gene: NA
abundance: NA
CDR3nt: TGTGCCAGCAGTTCCCTGGACAGACCAAATCAACCCCAGCATTTT
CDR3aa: CASSSLDRPNQPQHF

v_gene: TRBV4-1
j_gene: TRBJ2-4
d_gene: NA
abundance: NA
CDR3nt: TGCGCCAGCAGCCAAGCGGGGATGGGGTCGAACATTCAGTACTTC
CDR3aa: CASSQAGMGSNIQYF

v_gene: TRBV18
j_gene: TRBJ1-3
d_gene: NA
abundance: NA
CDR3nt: TGTGCCAGCTCACCACCGTCTCCCAACTCTGGAAACACCATATATTTT
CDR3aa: CASSPPSPNSGNTIYF

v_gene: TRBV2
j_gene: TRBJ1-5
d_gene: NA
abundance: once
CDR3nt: TGTGCCAGCAGTGAAGCCGGGGATTATCAGCCCCAGCATTTT
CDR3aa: CASSEAGDYQPQHF

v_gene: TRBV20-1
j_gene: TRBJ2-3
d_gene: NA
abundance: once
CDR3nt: TGCAGTGCTAGTTTTACGAGGAACACAGATACGCAGTATTTT
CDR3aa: CSASFTRNTDTQYF

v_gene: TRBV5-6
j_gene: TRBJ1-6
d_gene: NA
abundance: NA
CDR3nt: TGTGCCAGCAGCGAATTAATGACAGGTTTCGGGTCACCCCTCCACTTT
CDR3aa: CASSELMTGFGSPLHF

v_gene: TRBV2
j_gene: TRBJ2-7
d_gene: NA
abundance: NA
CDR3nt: TGTGCCAGCAGAGCAGGACATCACGAGCAGTACTTC
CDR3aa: CASRAGHHEQYF

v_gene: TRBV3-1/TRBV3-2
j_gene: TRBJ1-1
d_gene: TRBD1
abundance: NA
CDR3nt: TGTGCCAGCAGCCCCCGGGGACAGATGAACACTGAAGCTTTCTTT
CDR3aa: CASSPRGQMNTEAFF

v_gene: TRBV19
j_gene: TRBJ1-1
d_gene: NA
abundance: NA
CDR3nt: TGTGCCAGTAGGCCAGGGGCGATGAACACTGAAGCTTTCTTT
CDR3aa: CASRPGAMNTEAFF

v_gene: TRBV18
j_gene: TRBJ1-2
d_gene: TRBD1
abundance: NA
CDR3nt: TGTGCCAGCTCACCTTATTCTGGGACAGGCTATGGCTACACCTTC
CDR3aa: CASSPYSGTGYGYTF

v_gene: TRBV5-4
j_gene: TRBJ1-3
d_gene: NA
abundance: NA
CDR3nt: TGTGCCAGCAGCCTTCTCCAGACAGGTGGAAACACCATATATTTT
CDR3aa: CASSLLQTGGNTIYF

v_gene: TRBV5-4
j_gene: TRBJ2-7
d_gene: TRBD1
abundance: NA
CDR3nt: TGTGCCAGCAGCCCTTCGACAGGGGTCGAGCAGTACTTC
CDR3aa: CASSPSTGVEQYF